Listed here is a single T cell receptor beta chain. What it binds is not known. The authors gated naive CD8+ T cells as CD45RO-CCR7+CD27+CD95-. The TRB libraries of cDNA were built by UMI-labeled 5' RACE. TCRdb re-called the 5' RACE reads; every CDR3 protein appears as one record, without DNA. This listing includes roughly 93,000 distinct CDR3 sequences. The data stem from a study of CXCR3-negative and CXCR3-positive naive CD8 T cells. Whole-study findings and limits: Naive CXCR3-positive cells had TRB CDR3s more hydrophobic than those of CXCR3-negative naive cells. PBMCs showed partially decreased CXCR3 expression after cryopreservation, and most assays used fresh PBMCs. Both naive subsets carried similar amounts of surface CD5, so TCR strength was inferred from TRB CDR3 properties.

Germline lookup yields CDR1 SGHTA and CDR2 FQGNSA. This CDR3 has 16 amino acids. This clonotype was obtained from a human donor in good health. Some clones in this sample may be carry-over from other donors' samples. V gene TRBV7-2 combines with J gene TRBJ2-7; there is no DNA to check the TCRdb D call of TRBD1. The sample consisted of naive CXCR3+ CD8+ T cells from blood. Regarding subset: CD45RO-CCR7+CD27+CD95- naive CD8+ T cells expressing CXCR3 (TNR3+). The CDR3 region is CASSSLTGGLVYEQYF.